This T cell receptor (beta chain) came from a study of identical twins. Study-level results: Reduced insertions were recorded for abundant cord blood beta clonotypes, with no such pattern in memory repertoires. In beta out-of-frame sequences, the excess sharing between twins was weaker. Not following the same donors, the study drew its conclusions from cross-sectional statistical analysis.

About this clonotype itself: Antigen: not known.

Per the germline V gene, CDR1 is KGHDR and CDR2 is SFDVKD. The CDR3 contains 16 residues. V dropped 3 bases and J dropped 7; count of bases not matched to a gene: 6. Unique molecular identifiers were present on the cDNA, and a universal primer site came from template switching. TCRdb reanalysed the 5' RACE reads using MiXCR and keeps one entry per CDR3 protein. This table has 500,000 or so distinct CDR3 sequences, around an eighth appearing once. The same data also contributed to another study, on yellow fever vaccine responses in identical twins.

This receptor was obtained from a woman in her late teens or twenties in good health. The chain is built from TRBV24-1 and TRBJ2-4; 12 positions agree with TRBD1. The sample comprised CD4+ T cells sorted from blood. The CDR3 protein is CATSDPGQGAGNIQYF. The CDR3 nucleotides read TGTGCCACCAGTGATCCGGGACAGGGGGCCGGGAACATTCAGTACTTC.